The 14 T cell receptor beta chains in this list originate from one sample, sequenced in a study of cytomegalovirus exposure and HLA in healthy donors. The PCR contained 60 Vbeta and 13 Jbeta primers. The method was immunoSEQ multiplex PCR; TCRdb's version includes in-frame clones alone and lacks a portion of them. The table includes around 150,000 clones, 65% to 80% detected once. Sequencing was done on a sample of PBMCs. The source of these receptors is a human donor in good health.

This chain joins TRBV19 and TRBJ2-7; 10 nucleotides match TRBD2. CDR1 LNHDA and CDR2 SQIVND come from the germline V gene (reference sequence). J was trimmed by 4 bases and V by 4 bases; bases with no gene match: 7. The CDR3 is 15 residues long. The CDR3 region is CASSTASGSWYEQYF. CDR3 DNA: TGTGCCAGTAGTACCGCTAGCGGGAGCTGGTACGAGCAGTACTTC.

The rearrangement joins TRBV19 to TRBJ2-1; 8 bases are shared with TRBD1. J lost 10 bases, V lost 1 base, and 9 bases had no gene match. The CDR3 has 15 residues. Germline assignment: CDR1 LNHDA and CDR2 SQIVND (reference sequence). DNA for the CDR3: TGTGCCAGTAGTATAGCAACAGGGGGGATCAGCGAGCAGTTCTTC. Encoded protein: CASSIATGGISEQFF.

The chain has TRBV19 and TRBJ1-5, with 9 bases fitting TRBD1. V was clipped by 8 bases and J by 7 bases; unmatched bases: 12. CDR1 and CDR2 from the germline V gene are LNHDA and SQIVND (reference sequence). The CDR3 is 15 residues long. Here the CDR3 reads CASRNQYRGHQPQHF. The CDR3 DNA is TGTGCCAGTCGGAATCAATACAGGGGGCACCAGCCCCAGCATTTT.

The V and J genes are TRBV4-1 and TRBJ2-7; perhaps TRBD1 as D (5 bases). Germline lookup yields CDR1 MGHRA and CDR2 YSYEKL. The CDR3 is made up of 15 amino acids. The V end lost 0 bases, the J end lost 3 bases, and 12 bases lay between the germline ends. This CDR3 reads CASSQDRQFIYEQYF. The CDR3 DNA reads TGCGCCAGCAGCCAAGATCGACAGTTTATCTACGAGCAGTACTTC.

This clone has only a few counts. This chain joins TRBV10-3 and TRBJ1-1, with D possibly matching TRBD1 (6 bases). Germline V CDR1 and CDR2: ENHRY, SYGVKD. CDR3 length equals 13 residues. The V and J ends lost 4 bases and 1 base respectively, with 7 bases between them. Written as DNA, the CDR3 is TGTGCCATCAGTGGGACAGAGAACACTGAAGCTTTCTTT. Translating gives CAISGTENTEAFF.

This chain joins TRBV28 and TRBJ1-2; a weak D match, TRBD1 (5 bases). The CDR3 totals 16 residues. Germline V gene sequence: CDR1 MDHEN, CDR2 SYDVKM. Trimming cost V 7 bases and J 2 bases, with 20 bases left between them. CDR3 DNA sequence: TGTGCCAGCACCCTAGTGAGCAGGGTGAAGAACTATGGCTACACCTTC. This encodes CASTLVSRVKNYGYTF.

The rearrangement uses TRBV27 and TRBJ2-3; a weak D match, TRBD1 (5 bases). Germline CDR1 is MNHEY and CDR2 is SMNVEV (reference sequence). V was pared by 5 bases and J by 6 bases, with 12 bases between. There are 13 residues in the CDR3. The CDR3 DNA reads as TGTGCCAGCAGTCTTAAAGGGGCCGATACGCAGTATTTT. It translates to CASSLKGADTQYF.

This clone turned up a few times. V is TRBV4-1 and J is TRBJ2-1; 9 bases fit TRBD2. Per germline, CDR1 MGHRA and CDR2 YSYEKL. The CDR3 extends over 16 amino acids. Trimming removed 4 bases from V and 1 base from J; junction bases left unmatched: 5. DNA for the CDR3: TGCGCCAGCAGCCCAGGGAGCGGGAGGTCCTACAATGAGCAGTTCTTC. Residues: CASSPGSGRSYNEQFF.

This clone was seen a few times. The genes are TRBV6-1 and TRBJ1-1, with no clear D. Per germline, CDR1 MNHNS and CDR2 SASEGT. Trimming took off 6 bases at V and 4 bases at J, with 12 bases between the two ends. This CDR3 is 13 amino acids long. The CDR3 nucleotides are TGTGCCAGCAGGGAGGCAAGCGGCACTGAAGCTTTCTTT. Protein product: CASREASGTEAFF.

This clone was detected only a few times. This chain connects TRBV19 to TRBJ1-1; 7 bases are a match to TRBD1. Germline CDR1 reads LNHDA; CDR2 reads SQIVND (reference sequence). V lost 5 bases, J lost 0 bases, and 3 bases stayed unmatched. The CDR3 is 14 residues long. The CDR3 sequence: CASSFGQVNTEAFF. The CDR3 DNA reads as TGTGCCAGTAGTTTTGGACAGGTGAACACTGAAGCTTTCTTT.

The V call is TRBV18, the J call TRBJ1-2; TRBD1 aligns across 8 bases. The CDR3 covers 13 residues. The germline CDR1 and CDR2 sequences are KGHSH and LQKENI. V lost 3 bases, J lost 8 bases, and 5 bases stayed unmatched. CDR3 protein: CASSPDRGKGYTF. The CDR3 DNA reads as TGTGCCAGCTCACCTGACAGGGGAAAGGGCTACACCTTC.

The V gene is TRBV5-1, the J gene TRBJ1-3; weak D call: TRBD1 (6 bases). The CDR3 consists of 17 residues. Germline assignment: CDR1 SGHRS and CDR2 YFSETQ. Trimming removed 0 bases at V and 0 bases at J, with 13 bases between. In DNA, the CDR3 is TGCGCCAGCAGCTTGGAGGGCAGGGGCTACTCTGGAAACACCATATATTTT. It translates to CASSLEGRGYSGNTIYF.

V and J are TRBV6-5 and TRBJ1-2; no clear D gene. From germline, CDR1 is MNHEY and CDR2 SVGAGI. The CDR3 loop spans 14 amino acids. The V end lost 0 bases, the J end lost 4 bases, and 9 bases lay between the germline ends. The CDR3 DNA is TGTGCCAGCAGTTACTCTCCGGGATCCTATGGCTACACCTTC. This encodes CASSYSPGSYGYTF.

The chain employs TRBV6-1 and TRBJ2-5; 10 nucleotides match TRBD2. Germline V gene data show CDR1 as MNHNS and CDR2 as SASEGT. This CDR3 region has 15 residues. After removal of 5 bases from V and 5 bases from J, the junction contained 8 bases not matched to a gene. The CDR3 sequence: CASSLQQTSGETQYF. The CDR3 region has the DNA TGTGCCAGCAGTTTACAGCAGACTAGCGGGGAGACCCAGTACTTC.